Reported below is one TCR beta chain. This sequence may be a read error, since a much larger clone differs from it by one base. This sample is part of a study of neurological immune-mediated disorders. From the 5' RACE reads, TCRdb called clonotypes with MiXCR, one entry per CDR3 protein. The data hold approximately 85,000 distinct CDR3 sequences, with 3.5% to 4.5% observed a single time. The CDR3 has 15 residues. Looked up from germline, CDR1 is SNHLY and CDR2 is FYNNEI. Time point described: longitudinal time-point 3. The sample taken for sequencing was PBMCs. The chain employs TRBV2 and TRBJ2-6, with TRBD1 matching over 7 bases. The TCR comes from a woman between 55 and 75 years old with multiple sclerosis. The chain's CDR3 is CASSSQGLGANALTF. The CDR3 DNA is TGTGCCAGCAGTTCACAGGGGTTAGGGGCCAACGCCCTGACTTTC.